The rows below give T cell receptor beta chains drawn from one sample of a study of blood T cells in healthy people across ages. From the 5' RACE reads, TCRdb called clonotypes with MiXCR, one entry per CDR3 protein. In the table there are 1.2 million to 1.5 million distinct CDR3 sequences, approximately 42% of which are singletons. The sample consisted of blood. All receptors derive from a woman aged 18-29 years in good health. CDR3s leave out the opening cysteine and the closing phenylalanine or tryptophan.

v_call cdr3_length cdr3_aa
TRBV6-5 13 ASTKGAGGVYEQY
TRBV5-1 14 ASSLAPGTDTDTQY
TRBV7-2 13 ASTPAVAGRKTQY
TRBV28 13 ASSPRDRGRAEAF
TRBV20-1 12 SAVGTGDNSPLH
TRBV12-5 13 ASGFPGQGRWSQY
TRBV27 12 ASSFSGGHREAF
TRBV10-1 12 ASSESGAGGRQF
TRBV5-1 10 ASSWGDSEQY
TRBV6-5 12 ASSPTGGRYEQY
TRBV7-9 14 ASSLALGGSPVLVF
TRBV27 12 ATRPGLAGYEQY
TRBV9 16 ASSASDVAGGPRDEQF
TRBV6-1 14 ASSDLWGMAKNIQY
TRBV12-3/TRBV12-4 12 ASSLTGSGSEQY
TRBV5-1 13 ASSFGTQSPRGYT
TRBV7-9 15 ASSPKAGYPLTDTQY
TRBV28 16 ASSRGVMDTVNTGELF
TRBV3-1 11 ASSQGKVNIQY
TRBV20-1 14 SASGPLAGEYNEQF
TRBV2 14 ASNPAGGMNTDTQY
TRBV7-2 15 ASSLGPRGQGPGELF
TRBV5-1 13 ASSARAQPSYEQY
TRBV7-9 12 ASSLSGSFYEQY
TRBV2 14 ASSDPGLAGVDEQF
TRBV5-1 10 ASSLGQGALH